The entry below describes one TCR beta chain. The sample originates from a study of CD8 T cells in Susac syndrome. RNA in amounts of roughly 0.5 to 1 ug was reverse transcribed with random hexamers. TCRdb analysed the immunoSEQ multiplex PCR reads with MiXCR anew, one entry per CDR3 protein. This sample has some 180,000 distinct CDR3 sequences, with about 95% found just once. The sequence came from a human donor with Susac syndrome. Sequenced: CD4+ T cells from PBMCs.

The CDR3 nucleotides read TGTGCCAGCCTCAGCGGTCGGGGTTCAGATACGCAGTATTTT. Translating gives CASLSGRGSDTQYF. This rearrangement joins TRBV28 to TRBJ2-3; tentative D call: TRBD2 (5 bases). V gave up 8 bases and J gave up 4 bases, with 16 bases separating them. From germline, CDR1 is MDHEN and CDR2 SYDVKM. The CDR3 is 14 residues long.